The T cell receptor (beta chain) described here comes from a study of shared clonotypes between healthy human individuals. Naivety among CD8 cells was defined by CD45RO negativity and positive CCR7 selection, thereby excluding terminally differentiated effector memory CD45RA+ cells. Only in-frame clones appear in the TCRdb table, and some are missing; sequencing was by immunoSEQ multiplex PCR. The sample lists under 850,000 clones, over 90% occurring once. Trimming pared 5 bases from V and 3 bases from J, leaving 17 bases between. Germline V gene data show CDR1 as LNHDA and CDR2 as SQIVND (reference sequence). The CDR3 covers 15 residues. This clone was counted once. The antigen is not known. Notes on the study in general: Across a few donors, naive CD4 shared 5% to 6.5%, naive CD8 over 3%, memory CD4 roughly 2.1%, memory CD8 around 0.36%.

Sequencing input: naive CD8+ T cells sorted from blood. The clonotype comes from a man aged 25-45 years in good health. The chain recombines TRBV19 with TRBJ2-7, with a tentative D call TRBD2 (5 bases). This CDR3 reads CASSVRISGVYEQYF. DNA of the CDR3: TGTGCCAGTAGTGTGCGCATATCCGGGGTCTACGAGCAGTACTTC.